The TCR beta chain described here comes from a study of blood T cell repertoires in COVID-19. Across the study: Sources were T cells, B-cell-depleted T cells, or PBMCs; the material itself was cDNA or gDNA.

This CDR3 is built from 12 residues. Germline lookup yields CDR1 SNHLY and CDR2 FYNNEI. Trimming removed 6 bases at V and 4 bases at J, with 9 bases between. With regard to this clone: This specimen includes other DNA sequences encoding the same CDR3.

Produced via immunoSEQ multiplex PCR; TCRdb's table is partial and in-frame only. The table has tens of thousands of clones, about 90% seen once. V and J are TRBV2 and TRBJ1-2, with D possibly being TRBD1 (6 bases). This TCR was sampled from an elderly woman with acute or convalescent COVID-19. The sequencing sample was made of peripheral blood. The CDR3 is CASRTGFYGYTF. The CDR3 bases are TGTGCCAGCAGGACAGGATTCTATGGCTACACCTTC.